This TCR beta chain was profiled in a study of neurological immune-mediated disorders. A 10-nucleotide random UMI tagged transcripts in template-switch 5'RACE cDNA synthesis. A single run covered 15-18 subjects with over 170 million TCR-beta sequences. TCRdb used MiXCR to reprocess the 5' RACE reads, holding one entry per CDR3 protein. The repertoire holds 40,000 to 55,000 distinct CDR3 sequences, with around 10% as singletons. With V trimmed by 2 bases and J by 6 bases, 5 bases remained unmatched. The CDR3 has 15 residues. Germline loops: CDR1 MGHRA, CDR2 YSYEKL. The unsorted libraries originated from 2 million PBMCs kept at -80 C. At least ten counts were recorded for this clonotype.

J is TRBJ2-2 and V is TRBV4-1; 8 nucleotides align to TRBD2. The TCR was taken from a woman between 40 and 55 years old with HTLV-1-associated myelopathy (HAM/TSP). Sample: PBMCs. Here the CDR3 DNA reads TGCGCCAGCAGCCAACCGGGGGGGAGGCCCGGGGAGCTGTTTTTT. This codes for CASSQPGGRPGELFF.